This T cell receptor (beta chain) originates from a study of shared clonotypes between healthy human individuals. On this clone: What it recognizes is unknown.

General observations from the study: Naive CD4 clonotypes overlapped across several donors at roughly 5.1%. Sorted-subset samples were not fully sequenced, rarefaction indicated.

There are 15 residues in the CDR3. The trim removed 4 bases at V and 1 base at J, leaving 5 bases unmatched. The germline gives CDR1 SGHTA, CDR2 FQGNSA. The table came from immunoSEQ multiplex PCR; TCRdb's copy has only in-frame clones and leaves some out. The sample holds 2.3 million or so clones, 85% to 95% seen once. The chain recombines TRBV7-2 with TRBJ2-5, with 8 bases aligning to TRBD2. The clonotype was recovered from a man younger than 35 in good health. Some clones in this sample may be carry-over from other donors' samples. The sample taken for sequencing was naive CD4+ T cells from PBMCs. Specified subset: CD45RA+ positively selected. CDR3 coding DNA: TGTGCCAGCAGCTGGTTCCGGGGGGGCCAAGAGACCCAGTACTTC. It yields the protein CASSWFRGGQETQYF.